This T cell receptor (beta chain) is from a study of regulatory T cells in long-lasting Graves disease. Sample time point: newly diagnosed GD, antithyroid drugs for less than 3 months. The authors made the TCR library using RNA they extracted from PBMCs. With 7 bases clipped from V and 8 bases from J, the junction kept 4 bases outside the gene matches. CDR3 length equals 12 residues. Germline-derived CDR1 and CDR2 are LNHDA and SQIVND (reference sequence). This clonotype has just a few counts. Relying on iRepertoire HTBI primers and Arm-PCR of CDR3 regions, the team built TCR beta libraries. TCRdb re-analysed the multiplex PCR reads in MiXCR, keeping a single row per CDR3 protein. The data contain about 400,000 distinct CDR3 sequences, roughly 16% of them singletons. The data also belong to a second study, concerning T cells in Graves' hyperthyroidism and ophthalmopathy.

Source: peripheral blood mononuclear cells (PBMCs), taken at new diagnosis, from a patient treated with antithyroid drugs. The chain combines TRBV19 with TRBJ2-1, with 8 bases lining up with TRBD1. This TCR derives from a woman aged 18-30 years with Graves disease. The chain's CDR3 is CASTIQGDEQFF. CDR3 sequence (DNA): TGTGCCAGTACCATACAGGGGGATGAGCAGTTCTTC.